This TCR beta chain was sequenced during a study of T cell responses to AZD1222 COVID-19 vaccine. Per germline, CDR1 GTSNPN and CDR2 SVGIG (reference sequence). CDR3 size: 15 residues. Unmatched junction bases numbered 8, after V lost 5 bases and J lost 2 bases. This table comes from immunoSEQ multiplex PCR, and its TCRdb copy is limited to in-frame clones, with some not included. In the table there are around 170,000 clones, about nine tenths of which are singletons. Study-wide results and limits: Clonal diversity was possibly underestimated; the donors were predominantly white British and more often female. Reportedly, close to half of spike-specific TCRs are directed against unmutated variant regions.

Concerning this clone itself: The antigen remains undetermined.

The clonotype originates from an adult who received the AZD1222 COVID-19 vaccine. The V call is TRBV30, the J call TRBJ1-2; TRBD1 aligns across 10 bases. Sample: peripheral blood, taken 28 days after the second AZD1222 dose. Written as DNA, the CDR3 is TGTGCCTGGCAGAACCCGGGACAGGGGAACTATGGCTACACCTTC. It specifies CAWQNPGQGNYGYTF.